The 11 T cell receptor beta chains in this list originate from one sample, sequenced in a study of blood T cells in healthy people across ages. The second PCR ran roughly 7 to 12 cycles with a sample-barcoded 5' primer and J-beta primers. One entry per CDR3 protein results from TCRdb running MiXCR on the 5' RACE reads. The repertoire consists of about 1.5 million distinct CDR3 sequences, with about 42% occurring once and the leading ten covering less than 5%. The sequenced sample was blood. These receptors were obtained from a woman aged 18-30 years in good health.

As concerns this clonotype: This clone may be a read error of a much larger clone one base away. V and J are TRBV6-2 or TRBV6-3 and TRBJ2-7; D gene unclear. Germline V CDR1 and CDR2: MNHEY, SVGEGT. V was shortened by 1 base and J by 2 bases, with 6 bases between the two germline ends. The CDR3 contains 13 residues. The CDR3 region is CASSYWVTYEQYF. The CDR3 DNA sequence: TGTGCCAGCAGTTACTGGGTTACCTACGAGCAGTACTTC.

This clonotype was recorded at least ten times. This chain uses TRBV12-3 or TRBV12-4 with TRBJ2-7; D may correspond to TRBD1 or TRBD2 (5 bases each). Trimming took off 3 bases at V and 5 bases at J, with 8 bases between the two ends. CDR3 size: 12 residues. CDR3 sequence reads: CASSFLGDEQYF. DNA for the CDR3: TGTGCCAGCAGTTTTTTGGGGGACGAGCAGTACTTC.

This clonotype came up a few times. The genes are TRBV29-1 and TRBJ1-4; D uncertain. The CDR3 contains 14 residues. Per the germline V gene, CDR1 is SQVTM and CDR2 is ANQGSEA. Deletions cut 6 bases from V and 5 bases from J, with 16 bases between. This CDR3 is CSVKTAGANEKLFF. The CDR3 DNA sequence: TGCAGCGTAAAAACGGCAGGTGCGAATGAAAAACTGTTTTTT.

This chain joins TRBV20-1 and TRBJ2-7, with 13 nucleotides matching TRBD2. CDR1 and CDR2 (germline): DFQATT, SNEGSKA (reference sequence). This CDR3 has 17 amino acids. Trimming at V came to 0 bases and at J to 4 bases, leaving 9 bases not matched to a gene. CDR3 DNA: TGCAGTGCTAGAGATTCTTGGACTAGCGGGAGTGTTTACGAGCAGTACTTC. This gives the protein CSARDSWTSGSVYEQYF.

A remark on this clonotype: It differs at one base from a far larger clone, so likely a read error. The chain employs TRBV28 and TRBJ2-6, with D hard to call. Germline CDR1 MDHEN, CDR2 SYDVKM. The ends were cut back, 2 bases at V and 3 bases at J, with 2 bases in the middle. The CDR3 has 13 residues. This chain's CDR3 is CASSLHGANVLTF. The CDR3 nucleotides are TGTGCCAGCAGTTTACATGGGGCCAACGTCCTGACTTTC.

V and J are TRBV12-3 or TRBV12-4 and TRBJ2-7; a weak D match, TRBD1 (6 bases). The CDR3 length is 15 residues. Trimming took 5 bases from V and 7 from J, leaving 21 bases between them. CDR3 bases: TGTGCCAGCAGTGAACAACAGGGCTCCTACAATGAGCAGTACTTC. Protein sequence: CASSEQQGSYNEQYF.

The chain joins TRBV14 to TRBJ2-3, with TRBD2 matching over 14 bases. The CDR3 has 15 amino acids. CDR1 is SGHDN, CDR2 FVKESK, per germline. Trimming removed 4 bases from V and 8 bases from J; junction bases left unmatched: 5. The CDR3 bases are TGTGCCAGCAGCCTTCCGACTAGCGGGAGGGGTACGCAGTATTTT. It encodes CASSLPTSGRGTQYF.

This clonotype was detected ten times or more. This chain links TRBV29-1 with TRBJ2-3; D may be TRBD1 (6 bases). Germline-derived CDR1 and CDR2 are SQVTM and ANQGSEA. The CDR3 extends over 14 amino acids. V lost 6 bases and J 3 bases, leaving 16 bases between the germline ends. This chain's CDR3 is CSVAGQSRTDTQYF. CDR3 in DNA: TGCAGCGTCGCCGGACAGAGTAGGACAGATACGCAGTATTTT.

This chain connects TRBV27 to TRBJ2-6; tentatively, D is TRBD1 (5 bases). The CDR3 contains 17 residues. CDR1 MNHEY and CDR2 SMNVEV come from the germline V gene (reference sequence). V was clipped by 5 bases and J by 1 base, with 15 bases between them. The DNA of the CDR3 is TGTGCCAGCAGTACCCGACGACAGATGTCTGGGGCCAACGTCCTGACTTTC. Amino acids: CASSTRRQMSGANVLTF.

This clonotype appeared many times. V is TRBV5-1 and J is TRBJ1-5; a weak D match, TRBD1 (5 bases). The CDR3 has 15 amino acids. Germline-derived CDR1 and CDR2 are SGHRS and YFSETQ. V shed 0 bases and J shed 3 bases, with 10 bases lying between them. The CDR3 sequence: CASSLEPGANQPQHF. Here the CDR3 DNA reads TGCGCCAGCAGCTTGGAACCCGGGGCCAATCAGCCCCAGCATTTT.

The chain has TRBV6-2 or TRBV6-3 and TRBJ2-1; perhaps TRBD1 as D (5 bases). This CDR3 comprises 14 residues. Germline loops: CDR1 MNHEY, CDR2 SVGEGT. Trimming took 0 bases from V and 6 from J, leaving 9 bases between them. CDR3 coding DNA: TGTGCCAGCAGTTACTCTAGGGGTGGCAATGAGCAGTTCTTC. Translated: CASSYSRGGNEQFF.